This T cell receptor beta chain was documented in a study of identifying expanded T cells in peripheral blood. General observations from the study: Variance in clone template counts between approximately two-week samples significantly increased with total template count across all healthy donors. Technical replicates showed roughly 1.2 changed clones; approximately 2 weeks around 15; four weeks 19.

Healthy donors had no documented immune events, such as infections, while sampled. Profiled with immunoSEQ multiplex PCR; TCRdb holds only in-frame clones, not every one. The table lists 75,000 to 95,000 clones, about 91% of them singletons. In the case of this clone: The antigen is not known.

The material sequenced was blood. This TCR derives from a person aged 18 to 69 in good health.

The CDR3 region is CASRGTGRTYEQYF. CDR3 nucleotides: TGTGCCAGCAGGGGGACAGGGAGAACCTACGAGCAGTACTTC. The chain recombines TRBV27 with TRBJ2-7; 9 bases are shared with TRBD1. The CDR3 covers 14 residues. J lost 2 bases, V lost 6 bases, and 5 bases had no gene match. Germline-derived CDR1 and CDR2 are MNHEY and SMNVEV (reference sequence).